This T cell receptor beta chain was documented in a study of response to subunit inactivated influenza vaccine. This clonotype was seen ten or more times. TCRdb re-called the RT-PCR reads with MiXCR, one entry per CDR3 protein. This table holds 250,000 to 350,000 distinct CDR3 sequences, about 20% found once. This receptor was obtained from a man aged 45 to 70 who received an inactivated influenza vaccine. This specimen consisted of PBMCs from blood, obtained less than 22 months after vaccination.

The CDR3 is CSARRTPTGTGYNSPLHF. In DNA, the CDR3 is TGCAGTGCTAGACGAACCCCGACGGGGACAGGGTATAATTCACCCCTCCACTTT. The chain links TRBV20-1 to TRBJ1-6, with 9 bases aligning to TRBD1. The CDR3 spans 18 residues. Germline CDR1 and CDR2: DFQATT and SNEGSKA (reference sequence). Trimming took 2 bases from V and 4 from J; bases not matched to a gene: 12.